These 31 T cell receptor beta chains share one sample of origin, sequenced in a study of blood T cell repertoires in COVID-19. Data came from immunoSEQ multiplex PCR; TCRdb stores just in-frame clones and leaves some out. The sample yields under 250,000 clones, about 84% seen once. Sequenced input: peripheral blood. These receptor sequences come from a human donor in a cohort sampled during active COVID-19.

The CDR3 DNA follows: TGTGCCAGCAGCGTAATAGCGGGAGACGGCGAGCAGTACTTC. Protein: CASSVIAGDGEQYF. The chain employs TRBV9 and TRBJ2-7; 9 bases line up with TRBD2. J was trimmed by 6 bases and V by 1 base; bases with no gene match: 5. CDR1 SGDLS and CDR2 YYNGEE come from the germline V gene. The CDR3 is made up of 14 amino acids.

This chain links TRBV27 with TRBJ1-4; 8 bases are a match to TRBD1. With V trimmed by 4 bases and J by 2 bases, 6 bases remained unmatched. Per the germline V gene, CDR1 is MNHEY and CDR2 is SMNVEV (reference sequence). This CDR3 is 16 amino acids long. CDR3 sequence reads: CASSSGQGFTNEKLFF. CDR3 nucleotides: TGTGCCAGCAGTTCAGGACAGGGCTTCACTAATGAAAAACTGTTTTTT.

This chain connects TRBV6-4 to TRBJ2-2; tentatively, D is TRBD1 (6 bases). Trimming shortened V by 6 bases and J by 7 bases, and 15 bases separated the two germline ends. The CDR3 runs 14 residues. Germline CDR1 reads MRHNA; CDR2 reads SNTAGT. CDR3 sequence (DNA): TGTGCCAGCAGAGAGGGGGTAGAAATCGGGGAGCTGTTTTTT. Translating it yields CASREGVEIGELFF.

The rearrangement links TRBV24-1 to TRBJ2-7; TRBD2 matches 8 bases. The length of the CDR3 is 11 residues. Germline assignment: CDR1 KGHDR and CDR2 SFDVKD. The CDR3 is CGITSGYEQYF. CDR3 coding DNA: TGTGGGATCACTAGCGGCTACGAGCAGTACTTC.

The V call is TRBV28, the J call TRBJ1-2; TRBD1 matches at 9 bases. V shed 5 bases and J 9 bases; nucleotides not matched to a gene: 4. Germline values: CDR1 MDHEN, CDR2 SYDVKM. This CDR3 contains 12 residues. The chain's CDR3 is CASSRDRERYTF. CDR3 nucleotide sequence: TGTGCCAGCAGTCGGGACAGGGAGCGCTACACCTTC.

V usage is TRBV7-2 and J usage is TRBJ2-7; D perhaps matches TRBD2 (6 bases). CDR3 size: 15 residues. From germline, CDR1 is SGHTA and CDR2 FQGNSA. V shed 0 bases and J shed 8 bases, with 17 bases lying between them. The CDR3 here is CASSLAEGAPGKQYF. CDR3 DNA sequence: TGTGCCAGCAGCTTAGCGGAGGGAGCCCCCGGCAAGCAGTACTTC.

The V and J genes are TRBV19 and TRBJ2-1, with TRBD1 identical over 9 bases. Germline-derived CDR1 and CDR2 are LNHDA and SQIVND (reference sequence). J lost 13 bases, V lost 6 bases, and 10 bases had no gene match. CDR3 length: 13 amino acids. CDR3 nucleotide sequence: TGTGCCAGTAGCTTCCCGGGACAGGGAACACAGTTCTTC. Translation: CASSFPGQGTQFF.

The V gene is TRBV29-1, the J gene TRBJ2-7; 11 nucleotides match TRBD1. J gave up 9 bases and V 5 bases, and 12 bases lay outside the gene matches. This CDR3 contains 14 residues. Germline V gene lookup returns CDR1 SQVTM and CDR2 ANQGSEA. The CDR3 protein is CSVSWTGGKNWQYF. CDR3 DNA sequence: TGCAGCGTTTCCTGGACAGGGGGCAAAAATTGGCAGTACTTC.

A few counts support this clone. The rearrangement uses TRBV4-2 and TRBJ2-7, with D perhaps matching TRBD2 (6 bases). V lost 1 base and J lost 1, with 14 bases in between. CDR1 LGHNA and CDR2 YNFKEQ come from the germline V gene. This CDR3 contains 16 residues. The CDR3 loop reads CASSQAASAGSYEQYF. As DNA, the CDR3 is TGTGCCAGCAGCCAAGCCGCTTCGGCGGGGTCCTACGAGCAGTACTTC.

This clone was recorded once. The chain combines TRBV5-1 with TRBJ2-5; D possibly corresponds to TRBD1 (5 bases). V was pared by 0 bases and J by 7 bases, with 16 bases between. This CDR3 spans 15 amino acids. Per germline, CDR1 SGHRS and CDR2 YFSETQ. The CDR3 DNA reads TGCGCCAGCAGCTTGGAGTCTACTTCAGGGTTGACCCAGTACTTC. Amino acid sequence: CASSLESTSGLTQYF.

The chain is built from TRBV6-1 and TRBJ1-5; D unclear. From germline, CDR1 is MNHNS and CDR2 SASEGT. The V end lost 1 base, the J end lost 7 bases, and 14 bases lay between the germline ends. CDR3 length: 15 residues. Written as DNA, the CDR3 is TGTGCCAGCAGTGAAGTACAATCGGGGTTCCAGCCCCAGCATTTT. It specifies CASSEVQSGFQPQHF.

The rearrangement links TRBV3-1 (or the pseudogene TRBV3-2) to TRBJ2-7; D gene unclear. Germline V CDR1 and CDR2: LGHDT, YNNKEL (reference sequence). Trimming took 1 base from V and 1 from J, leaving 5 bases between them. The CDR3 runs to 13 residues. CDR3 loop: CASSQVGSYEQYF. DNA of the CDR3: TGTGCCAGCAGCCAAGTCGGGTCCTACGAGCAGTACTTC.

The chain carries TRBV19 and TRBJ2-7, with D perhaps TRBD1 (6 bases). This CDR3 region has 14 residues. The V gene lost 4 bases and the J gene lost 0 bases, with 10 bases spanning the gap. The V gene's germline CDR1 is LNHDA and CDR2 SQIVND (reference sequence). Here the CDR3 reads CASSSTGYSYEQYF. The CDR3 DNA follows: TGTGCCAGTAGTAGTACAGGGTACTCCTACGAGCAGTACTTC.

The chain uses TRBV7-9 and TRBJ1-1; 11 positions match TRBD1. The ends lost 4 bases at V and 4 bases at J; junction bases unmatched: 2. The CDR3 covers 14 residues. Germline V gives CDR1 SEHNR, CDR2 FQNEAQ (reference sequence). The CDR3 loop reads CASSYGTGGTEAFF. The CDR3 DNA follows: TGTGCCAGCAGCTACGGGACAGGGGGCACTGAAGCTTTCTTT.

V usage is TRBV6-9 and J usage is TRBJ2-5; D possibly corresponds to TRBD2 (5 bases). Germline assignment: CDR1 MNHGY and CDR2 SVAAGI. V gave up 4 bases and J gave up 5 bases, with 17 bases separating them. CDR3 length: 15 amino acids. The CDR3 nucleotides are TGTGCCAGCAGTTCTCGGGGAAAAAAGGAGGAGACCCAGTACTTC. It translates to CASSSRGKKEETQYF.

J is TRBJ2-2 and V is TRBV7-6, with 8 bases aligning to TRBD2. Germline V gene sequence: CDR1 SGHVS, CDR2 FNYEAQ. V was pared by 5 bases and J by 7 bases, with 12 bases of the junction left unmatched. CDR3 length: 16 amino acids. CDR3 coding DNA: TGTGCCAGCAGCCCGTCCACGTCCACTAGCGGCGGGGAGCTGTTTTTT. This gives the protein CASSPSTSTSGGELFF.

The CDR3 loop reads CASSLYSYAGELFF. The CDR3 DNA is TGTGCCAGCAGCTTATATAGCTACGCCGGGGAGCTGTTTTTT. V and J are TRBV7-8 and TRBJ2-2; D ambiguous. The CDR3 is 14 residues long. The V gene's germline CDR1 is SGHVS and CDR2 FQNEAQ. The V gene lost 2 bases and the J gene lost 6 bases, with 10 bases spanning the gap.

DNA of the CDR3: TGTGCCAGCAGCTTAGGCCTCGAGGGAGGCGCAGATACGCAGTATTTT. This sequence encodes CASSLGLEGGADTQYF. The chain is built from TRBV11-3 and TRBJ2-3, with TRBD2 as a possible D gene (6 bases). V lost 1 base and J 4 bases, leaving 15 bases between the germline ends. The CDR3 has 16 amino acids. Germline V CDR1 and CDR2: SGHNT, YENEEA.

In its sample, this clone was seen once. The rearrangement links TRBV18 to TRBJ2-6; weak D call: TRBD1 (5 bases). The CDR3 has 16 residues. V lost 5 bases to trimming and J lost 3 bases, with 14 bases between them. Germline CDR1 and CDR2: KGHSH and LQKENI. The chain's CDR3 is CASSTRQSFGANVLTF. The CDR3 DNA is TGTGCCAGCTCAACCCGACAGTCCTTTGGGGCCAACGTCCTGACTTTC.

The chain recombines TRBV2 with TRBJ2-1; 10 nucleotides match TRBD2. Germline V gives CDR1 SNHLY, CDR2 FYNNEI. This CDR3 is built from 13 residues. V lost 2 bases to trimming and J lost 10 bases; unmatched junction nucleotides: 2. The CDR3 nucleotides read TGTGCCAGCAGTGAAAATAGCGGGGGGGAGCAGTTCTTC. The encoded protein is CASSENSGGEQFF. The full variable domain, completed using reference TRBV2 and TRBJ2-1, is EPEVTQTPSHQVTQMGQEVILRCVPISNHLYFYWYRQILGQKVEFLVSFYNNEISEKSEIFDDQFSVERPDGSNFTLKIRSTKLEDSAMYFCASSENSGGEQFFGPGTRLTVL.

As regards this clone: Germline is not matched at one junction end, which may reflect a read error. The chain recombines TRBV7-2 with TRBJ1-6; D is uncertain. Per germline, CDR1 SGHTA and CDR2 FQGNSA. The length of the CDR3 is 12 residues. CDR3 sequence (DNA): TGTGCCAGCAGCTCCTCTAATTCACCCCTCCACTTT. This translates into CASSSSNSPLHF. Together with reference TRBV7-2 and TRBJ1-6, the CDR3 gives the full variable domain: GAGVSQSPSNKVTEKGKDVELRCDPISGHTALYWYRQSLGQGLEFLIYFQGNSAPDKSGLPSDRFSAERTGGSVSTLTIQRTQQEDSAVYLCASSSSNSPLHFGNGTRLTVT.

In nucleotides, the CDR3 is TGTGCCAGCAGCTTTTCGACAGGGAACTCTGGAAACACCATATATTTT. Its protein product is CASSFSTGNSGNTIYF. V and J are TRBV9 and TRBJ1-3; 7 bases align to TRBD1. Trimming removed 4 bases from V and 0 bases from J; junction bases left unmatched: 7. This CDR3 is 16 amino acids long. Germline V gene data show CDR1 as SGDLS and CDR2 as YYNGEE. The full variable domain, rest sourced from reference TRBV9 and TRBJ1-3, is DSGVTQTPKHLITATGQRVTLRCSPRSGDLSVYWYQQSLDQGLQFLIQYYNGEERAKGNILERFSAQQFPDLHSELNLSSLELGDSALYFCASSFSTGNSGNTIYFGEGSWLTVV.

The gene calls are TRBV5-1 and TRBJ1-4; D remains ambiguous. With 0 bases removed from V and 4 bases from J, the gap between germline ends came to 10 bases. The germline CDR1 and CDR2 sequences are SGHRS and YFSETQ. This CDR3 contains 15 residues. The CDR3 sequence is CASSLEGAGNEKLFF. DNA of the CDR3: TGCGCCAGCAGCTTGGAGGGAGCCGGTAATGAAAAACTGTTTTTT.

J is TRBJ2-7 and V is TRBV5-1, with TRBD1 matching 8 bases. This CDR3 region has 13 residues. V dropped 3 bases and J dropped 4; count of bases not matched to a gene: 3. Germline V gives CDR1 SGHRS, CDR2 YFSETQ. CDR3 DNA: TGCGCCAGCAGCTGGACAGGGATGTACGAGCAGTACTTC. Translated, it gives CASSWTGMYEQYF.

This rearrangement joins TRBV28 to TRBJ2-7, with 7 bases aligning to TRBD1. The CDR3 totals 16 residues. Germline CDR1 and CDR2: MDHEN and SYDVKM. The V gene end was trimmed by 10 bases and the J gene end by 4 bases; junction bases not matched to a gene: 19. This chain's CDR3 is CATTANPGQRQYEQYF. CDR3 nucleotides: TGTGCCACCACCGCGAACCCGGGACAGAGACAATACGAGCAGTACTTC. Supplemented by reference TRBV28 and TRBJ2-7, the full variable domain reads DVKVTQSSRYLVKRTGEKVFLECVQDMDHENMFWYRQDPGLGLRLIYFSYDVKMKEKGDIPEGYSVSREKKERFSLILESASTNQTSMYLCATTANPGQRQYEQYFGPGTRLTVT.

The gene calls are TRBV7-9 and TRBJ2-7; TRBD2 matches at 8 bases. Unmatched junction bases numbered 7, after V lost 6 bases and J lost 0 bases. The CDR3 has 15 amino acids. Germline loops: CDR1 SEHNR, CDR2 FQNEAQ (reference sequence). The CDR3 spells CASSPLAGVSYEQYF. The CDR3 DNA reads TGTGCCAGCAGTCCCCTAGCGGGTGTCTCCTACGAGCAGTACTTC.

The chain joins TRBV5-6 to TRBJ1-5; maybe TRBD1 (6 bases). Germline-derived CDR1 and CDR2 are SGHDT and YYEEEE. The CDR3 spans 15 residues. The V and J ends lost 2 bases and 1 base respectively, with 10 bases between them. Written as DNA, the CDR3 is TGTGCCAGCAGCTTATGGGGGCAGAGCAATCAGCCCCAGCATTTT. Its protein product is CASSLWGQSNQPQHF.

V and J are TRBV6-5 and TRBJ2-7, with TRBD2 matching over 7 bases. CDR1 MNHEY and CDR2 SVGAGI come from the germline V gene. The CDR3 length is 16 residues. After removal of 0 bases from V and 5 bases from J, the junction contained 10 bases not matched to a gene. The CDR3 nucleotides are TGTGCCAGCAGTTACTCGGGAGGGTCTTCGGCTAACGAGCAGTACTTC. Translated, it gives CASSYSGGSSANEQYF.

This CDR3 reads CATNRDSYEQYF. DNA of the CDR3: TGTGCCACCAACAGGGATTCGTACGAGCAGTACTTC. The rearrangement links TRBV28 to TRBJ2-7; D may be TRBD1 (6 bases). Germline V CDR1 and CDR2: MDHEN, SYDVKM. CDR3 length equals 12 residues. Trimming took 10 bases from V and 4 from J, leaving 14 bases between them.

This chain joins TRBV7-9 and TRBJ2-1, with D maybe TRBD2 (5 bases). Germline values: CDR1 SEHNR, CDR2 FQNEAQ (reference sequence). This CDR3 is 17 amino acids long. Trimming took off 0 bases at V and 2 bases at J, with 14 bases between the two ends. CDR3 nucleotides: TGTGCCAGCAGCTTAGCGATTGTGGGGAGCGCCTACAATGAGCAGTTCTTC. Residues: CASSLAIVGSAYNEQFF.

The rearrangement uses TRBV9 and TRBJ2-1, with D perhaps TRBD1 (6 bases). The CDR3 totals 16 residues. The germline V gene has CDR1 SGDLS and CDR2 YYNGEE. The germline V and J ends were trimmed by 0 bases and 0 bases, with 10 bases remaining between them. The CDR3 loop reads CASSVGTGRSYNEQFF. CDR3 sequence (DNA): TGTGCCAGCAGCGTAGGTACAGGGCGCTCCTACAATGAGCAGTTCTTC.